Listed here are 25 T cell receptor beta chains from one sample, sequenced in a study of cytomegalovirus exposure and HLA in healthy donors. The PCR used 60 Vbeta and 13 Jbeta primers. Measured with immunoSEQ multiplex PCR; TCRdb has only the in-frame clones, and not every one. The data show about 180,000 clones, with 75% to 85% seen just once and roughly 2.5% held by the top ten. Sequencing was carried out using PBMCs. These receptor sequences come from a woman younger than 45 in good health and CMV-seropositive.

The rearrangement links TRBV7-9 to TRBJ2-1, with D possibly TRBD1 on 6 matching bases. CDR3 length equals 15 residues. V gave up 5 bases and J gave up 0 bases, with 11 bases separating them. Per germline, CDR1 SEHNR and CDR2 FQNEAQ (reference sequence). The CDR3 region has the DNA TGTGCCAGCAGCCTACCGACAGGCTCCTACAATGAGCAGTTCTTC. Translated, it gives CASSLPTGSYNEQFF.

CDR3 in amino acids: CASSVGGVNEQFF. For the CDR3, the DNA is TGTGCCAGCAGCGTAGGGGGGGTCAATGAGCAGTTCTTC. The V call is TRBV9, the J call TRBJ2-1, with D tentatively TRBD2 (6 bases). The CDR3 consists of 13 residues. Germline CDR1 and CDR2: SGDLS and YYNGEE. V lost 0 bases to trimming and J lost 6 bases, with 7 bases between them.

The rearrangement uses TRBV19 and TRBJ2-7; 10 positions agree with TRBD1. The CDR3 covers 15 residues. With 3 bases clipped from V and 2 bases from J, the junction kept 4 bases outside the gene matches. Germline V gene data show CDR1 as LNHDA and CDR2 as SQIVND (reference sequence). For the CDR3, the DNA is TGTGCCAGTAGTATGGGGACAGGGGATGCCTACGAGCAGTACTTC. Protein sequence: CASSMGTGDAYEQYF.

The rearrangement links TRBV10-2 to TRBJ2-7; D possibly corresponds to TRBD1 (5 bases). Trimming removed 6 bases at V and 3 bases at J, with 12 bases between. CDR1 and CDR2 from the germline V gene are WSHSY and SAAADI. The CDR3 loop spans 13 amino acids. The CDR3 reads CASSRQKNYEQYF. CDR3 DNA sequence: TGCGCCAGCAGCCGACAGAAGAACTACGAGCAGTACTTC.

The chain has TRBV6-5 and TRBJ1-2; a possible D gene is TRBD1 (5 bases). There are 12 residues in the CDR3. Trimming stripped 0 bases from V and 8 bases from J, with 7 bases between. Per germline, CDR1 MNHEY and CDR2 SVGAGI. The CDR3 sequence: CASSYSGGGYTF. The DNA for the CDR3 is TGTGCCAGCAGTTACTCCGGGGGGGGCTACACCTTC.

This clone has only one observation. The V call is TRBV6-1, the J call TRBJ1-6; D is unclear. Germline V CDR1 and CDR2: MNHNS, SASEGT. V was pared by 5 bases and J by 0 bases, with 14 bases between. CDR3 length: 17 residues. CDR3 sequence reads: CASSKGSFSSYNSPLHF. The CDR3 DNA follows: TGTGCCAGCAGTAAAGGCAGTTTCAGCTCCTATAATTCACCCCTCCACTTT.

V is TRBV21-1 and J is TRBJ1-6; the table gives TRBD1 as D, unverified against the DNA. TRBV21-1 is reported as a pseudogene. The length of the CDR3 is 16 residues. As DNA, the CDR3 is TGTGCCAGCAGCGCAGGCCCCAGTTTTCATAATTCACCCCTCCACTTT. This sequence encodes CASSAGPSFHNSPLHF.

In the case of this clone: A read error may produce the germline difference seen at one junction end. V and J are TRBV7-3 and TRBJ2-5; TRBD2 agrees at 8 bases. This CDR3 is built from 14 residues. Germline V gene data show CDR1 as SGHTA and CDR2 as FQGTGA. CDR3 DNA: TGTGCCAGCAGCGTAACTAGCGCGGGGGGGACCCAGTACTTC. Its protein product is CASSVTSAGGTQYF.

The chain uses TRBV5-5 and TRBJ2-7, with 7 bases that match TRBD1. The trim removed 3 bases at V and 5 bases at J, leaving 5 bases unmatched. The CDR3 length is 13 residues. CDR1 is SGHKS and CDR2 is YYEKEE in the germline V gene (reference sequence). The CDR3 sequence: CASSSTGWDEQYF. In DNA, the CDR3 is TGTGCCAGCAGCTCGACAGGGTGGGACGAGCAGTACTTC. Drawing the rest from reference TRBV5-5 and TRBJ2-7, the complete variable domain is DAGVTQSPTHLIKTRGQQVTLRCSPISGHKSVSWYQQVLGQGPQFIFQYYEKEERGRGNFPDRFSARQFPNYSSELNVNALLLGDSALYLCASSSTGWDEQYFGPGTRLTVT.

The CDR3, as DNA: TGTGCCAGCATGGGACTTCTTAACACCGGGGAGCTGTTTTTT. Translated, it gives CASMGLLNTGELFF. The gene calls are TRBV25-1 and TRBJ2-2; TRBD2 might be the D (6 bases). The V and J ends lost 7 bases and 2 bases respectively, with 11 bases between them. In germline, CDR1 is MGHDK, CDR2 SYGVNS. This CDR3 spans 14 amino acids. The full variable domain, rest sourced from reference TRBV25-1 and TRBJ2-2, is EADIYQTPRYLVIGTGKKITLECSQTMGHDKMYWYQQDPGMELHLIHYSYGVNSTEKGDLSSESTVSRIRTEHFPLTLESARPSHTSQYLCASMGLLNTGELFFGEGSRLTVL.

This clone was detected only once. This chain connects TRBV7-2 to TRBJ2-7; D gene unclear. The CDR3 is made up of 14 amino acids. The germline V gene encodes CDR1 SGHTA and CDR2 FQGNSA. The V end lost 5 bases, the J end lost 0 bases, and 11 bases lay between the germline ends. DNA of the CDR3: TGTGCCAGCAGCCCTAGAATCAACTCCTACGAGCAGTACTTC. Its protein is CASSPRINSYEQYF.

The CDR3 here is CASSYSSDRGDTQYF. The DNA for the CDR3 is TGTGCCAGCAGTTACTCGTCGGACAGGGGTGATACGCAGTATTTT. The chain has TRBV6-6 and TRBJ2-3; 9 nucleotides match TRBD1. CDR1 and CDR2 from the germline V gene are MNHNY and SVGAGI (reference sequence). This CDR3 spans 15 amino acids. J gave up 6 bases and V 0 bases, and 4 bases lay outside the gene matches.

The V call is TRBV18, the J call TRBJ2-2; TRBD2 matches at 13 bases. Germline trimming cut 3 bases from V and 5 bases from J; bases unmatched to any gene: 3. The length of the CDR3 is 16 residues. CDR1 and CDR2 from the germline V gene are KGHSH and LQKENI. CDR3 in amino acids: CASSPRTSGGTGELFF. The CDR3 region has the DNA TGTGCCAGCTCACCGAGGACTAGCGGGGGTACCGGGGAGCTGTTTTTT.

J is TRBJ2-7 and V is TRBV4-2; no firm D call. Germline loops: CDR1 LGHNA, CDR2 YNFKEQ. V lost 2 bases and J lost 6, with 8 bases in between. This CDR3 contains 12 residues. The chain's CDR3 is CASSQRSGEQYF. In DNA, the CDR3 is TGTGCCAGCAGCCAACGATCGGGCGAGCAGTACTTC.

The chain joins TRBV5-1 to TRBJ2-5, with D maybe TRBD2 (6 bases). Germline CDR1 reads SGHRS; CDR2 reads YFSETQ. V lost 2 bases to trimming and J lost 2 bases, with 13 bases between them. There are 15 residues in the CDR3. The CDR3 protein is CASSFGLGLQETQYF. In DNA form, the CDR3 reads TGCGCCAGCAGCTTTGGGTTGGGACTGCAAGAGACCCAGTACTTC.

The chain carries TRBV28 and TRBJ2-2; TRBD2 matches at 9 bases. The trim removed 3 bases at V and 5 bases at J, leaving 4 bases unmatched. This CDR3 region has 15 residues. In germline, CDR1 is MDHEN, CDR2 SYDVKM. The CDR3 DNA reads TGTGCCAGCAGTTTGCGGGGGGGCGTAACCGGGGAGCTGTTTTTT. It is translated as CASSLRGGVTGELFF.

V and J are TRBV9 and TRBJ2-3; tentatively, D is TRBD2 (5 bases). CDR3 length: 12 residues. Germline V gives CDR1 SGDLS, CDR2 YYNGEE. V lost 7 bases to trimming and J lost 5 bases, with 11 bases between them. Written as DNA, the CDR3 is TGTGCCAGCGGAGGACCAGGAGATACGCAGTATTTT. Translated, it gives CASGGPGDTQYF.

This chain connects TRBV4-3 to TRBJ2-5; 7 bases align to TRBD1. After removal of 3 bases from V and 2 bases from J, the junction contained 3 bases not matched to a gene. Per the germline V gene, CDR1 is LGHNA and CDR2 is YSLEER. There are 14 residues in the CDR3. CDR3 protein: CASSHATGQETQYF. As DNA, the CDR3 is TGCGCCAGCAGCCACGCGACAGGGCAAGAGACCCAGTACTTC.

The genes are TRBV9 and TRBJ1-5, with D perhaps TRBD1 (6 bases). Trimming removed 3 bases at V and 7 bases at J, with 11 bases between. Per the germline V gene, CDR1 is SGDLS and CDR2 is YYNGEE. This CDR3 is built from 13 residues. CDR3 bases: TGTGCCAGCAGCGGGGCCCAGGGGCAGCCCCAGCATTTT. This codes for CASSGAQGQPQHF.

V usage is TRBV19 and J usage is TRBJ2-1; TRBD2 might be the D (6 bases). Germline CDR1 and CDR2: LNHDA and SQIVND (reference sequence). The CDR3 has 16 amino acids. V was trimmed by 10 bases and J by 0 bases, leaving 19 bases between them. The CDR3 here is CATRPGGTASYNEQFF. CDR3 in DNA: TGTGCCACTAGGCCGGGCGGGACGGCCTCCTACAATGAGCAGTTCTTC.

This rearrangement joins TRBV19 to TRBJ2-3; 10 nucleotides agree with TRBD2. V was clipped by 1 base and J by 4 bases; unmatched bases: 11. The CDR3 covers 18 residues. Germline V gene sequence: CDR1 LNHDA, CDR2 SQIVND (reference sequence). CDR3 region: CASSIGSSGGPGADTQYF. The CDR3 DNA sequence: TGTGCCAGTAGTATAGGGTCTAGCGGGGGCCCTGGGGCAGATACGCAGTATTTT.

The chain recombines TRBV7-2 with TRBJ1-6; unclear D gene. Per the germline V gene, CDR1 is SGHTA and CDR2 is FQGNSA. This CDR3 has 12 amino acids. V lost 7 bases to trimming and J lost 6 bases, with 7 bases between them. The CDR3 protein is CASKQPNSPLHF. The CDR3 DNA follows: TGTGCCAGCAAACAGCCTAATTCACCCCTCCACTTT. The variable domain in full, with the rest retrieved from reference TRBV7-2 and TRBJ1-6, is GAGVSQSPSNKVTEKGKDVELRCDPISGHTALYWYRQSLGQGLEFLIYFQGNSAPDKSGLPSDRFSAERTGGSVSTLTIQRTQQEDSAVYLCASKQPNSPLHFGNGTRLTVT.

The gene calls are TRBV7-7 and TRBJ2-5, with D maybe TRBD2 (6 bases). The end of the DNA fits TRBJ2-7 better, so the J call may be wrong. In germline, CDR1 is SSHAT, CDR2 FNYEAQ (reference sequence). The CDR3 length is 14 residues. The CDR3 DNA is TGTGCCAGCAGCCCCCCGGGGAGGTCCTACGAGCAGTACTTC. Residues: CASSPPGRSYEQYF.

The chain is built from TRBV2 and TRBJ1-5; 7 bases line up with TRBD1. Germline assignment: CDR1 SNHLY and CDR2 FYNNEI. V lost 5 bases, J lost 2 bases, and 6 bases stayed unmatched. The CDR3 length is 15 residues. The CDR3 bases are TGTGCCAGCAGTCCCACGACAGGGCGCAATCAGCCCCAGCATTTT. Protein sequence: CASSPTTGRNQPQHF.

The genes are TRBV19 and TRBJ2-3; 10 bases fit TRBD1. Germline V lookup: CDR1 LNHDA, CDR2 SQIVND (reference sequence). V lost 6 bases, J lost 0 bases, and 3 bases stayed unmatched. The CDR3 is 15 amino acids. The CDR3 protein is CASSDRGLSTDTQYF. The CDR3 DNA reads TGTGCCAGTAGCGACAGGGGGCTAAGCACAGATACGCAGTATTTT.